The text below deals with one TCR beta chain. Its specificity is unknown. Using immunoSEQ multiplex PCR, the repertoire was profiled, and TCRdb retains in-frame clones only, with some absent. The sample lists 45,000 to 70,000 clones; 86% were seen once. The source of the sample is a study of T cells in localized non-small cell lung cancer. Study results and limitations: Among the tissues sampled, uninvolved adjacent lung had the highest T cell clonality, above tumor. Elevated blood T cell density was associated with longer overall survival. There were a median 57 of the top 100 tumor clones appearing in adjacent lung.

This CDR3 region has 13 residues. V was clipped by 0 bases and J by 1 base, with 4 bases between them. Germline V gene sequence: CDR1 SGHTS, CDR2 YDEGEE. The receptor comes from a woman aged 35 to 75 with stage I lung adenocarcinoma. The chain couples TRBV5-8 to TRBJ1-1; D gene uncertain. This specimen was peripheral blood, taken before any cancer treatment. The CDR3 here is CASSLGRNTEAFF. As DNA, the CDR3 is TGTGCCAGCAGCTTGGGTCGGAACACTGAAGCTTTCTTT.